The TCR beta chain under discussion was sequenced for a study of T cell repertoires in cytomegalovirus infection (dated by TCRdb to between 2018 and 2020). Notes on the research overall: Alongside well-studied HLA-B-restricted epitopes, the peptide stimulations were aimed at recently identified HLA-C-restricted CMV epitopes, whose presentation resists viral immunomodulation. Because public TCR beta signatures pointed to carriage of CMV infection together with the matching HLA type, the HLA type of each donor mattered for the analysis.

The sample's treatment or condition label, in plain terms: in vitro stimulation with specific CMV peptide epitopes to enrich CMV-specific T cells. A note on this clonotype: The antigen this receptor binds is unknown. Qualities for individual bases were not recorded, and no much larger clone is one base off.

The paper as a whole reports these results and caveats: Cumulative frequency of public TCR beta family members discriminated carriers of CMV infection plus the relevant HLA type in this cohort and an independent approximately 340-donor cohort. In the ex vivo response, HLA-C-restricted CMV-specific TCR beta clonotypes were dominant, and in two of eight donors the single most frequent clonotype came from this HLA-C-restricted group.

TCRdb lists the instrument as Illumina HiSeq 1500. Clones were called with MiXCR by TCRdb after fastp trimmed the public reads at Q25, and only in-frame beta chains were retained. Under each unique CDR3 protein, matching rows form one entry showing the most common genes and DNA. A total of roughly 990,000 distinct CDR3 sequences appear in this sample, approximately 33% of them only once. The ten largest account for roughly 12% of the sample. The CDR3 numbers 16 residues from cysteine through phenylalanine. Only the CDR3 DNA is retained, 48 bases long and in frame from the first base. CDR1 and CDR2 are drawn from the germline V gene: MNHNS, SASEGT. Trimming costs V 6 bases and J 4 bases, and their ends lie 21 bases apart.

The TCR comes from a human donor in good health (CMV status not recorded). Some clones in this sample may be carry-over from other donors' samples. The chain is assembled from TRBV6-1 and TRBJ1-1, with the identity of the D gene unclear. The sample was cultured CD8+ T cells from PBMCs, taken from culture after CMV antigen stimulation. The CDR3 region reads CASRNVRASTGTEAFF. The DNA sequence follows: TGTGCCAGCAGGAACGTAAGGGCATCGACGGGCACTGAAGCTTTCTTT.